These 16 T cell receptor beta chains were sequenced from one sample in a study of cytomegalovirus exposure and HLA in healthy donors. Only in-frame clones appear in the TCRdb table, and some are missing; sequencing was by immunoSEQ multiplex PCR. The table records some 140,000 clones, 80% to 90% of them present only once. The sequencing input was PBMCs. The source of these receptors is a woman aged 25 to 45 in good health and CMV-seronegative.

J is TRBJ1-1 and V is TRBV6-1; possibly TRBD1 for D (5 bases). Germline assignment: CDR1 MNHNS and CDR2 SASEGT. The CDR3 is made up of 15 amino acids. V was cut by 8 bases and J by 6 bases, with 22 bases left in between. The CDR3, as DNA: TGTGCCAGCGAAGACAGAGTTTCAGGGAATGCTGAAGCTTTCTTT. Translation: CASEDRVSGNAEAFF.

The gene calls are TRBV5-1 and TRBJ2-1, with a tentative D call TRBD1 (5 bases). The germline V gene has CDR1 SGHRS and CDR2 YFSETQ. V was cut by 0 bases and J by 3 bases, with 10 bases left in between. The CDR3 extends over 15 amino acids. CDR3 sequence: CASSLDGQGYNEQFF. The CDR3 bases are TGCGCCAGCAGCTTGGATGGGCAGGGCTACAATGAGCAGTTCTTC.

V gene TRBV27 combines with J gene TRBJ1-2; 10 nucleotides align to TRBD1. The CDR3 sequence is 14 residues long. Looked up from germline, CDR1 is MNHEY and CDR2 is SMNVEV (reference sequence). Trimming at V came to 3 bases and at J to 8 bases, leaving 6 bases not matched to a gene. CDR3 protein: CASSFSRDRGGYTF. Written as DNA, the CDR3 is TGTGCCAGCAGTTTCTCTCGGGACAGGGGAGGCTACACCTTC.

The V and J genes are TRBV7-3 and TRBJ2-7; D remains ambiguous. Trimming left V 2 bases short and J 7 bases short, with 12 bases between. The germline V gene encodes CDR1 SGHTA and CDR2 FQGTGA. CDR3 length: 13 amino acids. CDR3 DNA: TGTGCCAGCAGCTTAGATTTTGCGTCTGAGCAGTACTTC. Its translation: CASSLDFASEQYF. The full variable domain, in which reference TRBV7-3 and TRBJ2-7 provide the parts outside the CDR3, is GAGVSQTPSNKVTEKGKYVELRCDPISGHTALYWYRQSLGQGPEFLIYFQGTGAADDSGLPNDRFFAVRPEGSVSTLKIQRTERGDSAVYLCASSLDFASEQYFGPGTRLTVT.

The gene calls are TRBV5-6 and TRBJ1-1, with D possibly matching TRBD1 (6 bases). V dropped 4 bases and J dropped 3 bases, with 19 bases sitting between them. The CDR3 runs 16 residues. The germline V gene encodes CDR1 SGHDT and CDR2 YYEEEE. Written as DNA, the CDR3 is TGTGCCAGCAGCCCAATAACAGGGCGCCAGGACACTGAAGCTTTCTTT. This sequence encodes CASSPITGRQDTEAFF.

This chain connects TRBV21-1 to TRBJ1-4. TRBV21-1 is a known pseudogene. The length of the CDR3 is 19 residues. The CDR3, as DNA: TGTGCCAGCAGCAAAGGGAGGGTTGAGGAGGTGATAACTAATGAAAAACTGTTTTTT. It codes for CASSKGRVEEVITNEKLFF.

The rearrangement joins TRBV5-1 to TRBJ2-1, with D tentatively TRBD1 (5 bases). The CDR3 runs 13 residues. Germline CDR1 and CDR2: SGHRS and YFSETQ. Trimming pared 5 bases from V and 10 bases from J, leaving 16 bases between. This CDR3 is CASRPDTVGEQFF. The CDR3 DNA is TGCGCCAGCAGACCGGACACCGTCGGGGAGCAGTTCTTC.

The chain is built from TRBV30 and TRBJ2-1, with TRBD2 identical over 8 bases. Germline V gives CDR1 GTSNPN, CDR2 SVGIG (reference sequence). This CDR3 spans 16 amino acids. V trimming: 2 bases; J trimming: 2 bases; junction bases outside the gene matches: 8. CDR3 protein: CAWSSHRAGAYNEQFF. CDR3 nucleotides: TGTGCCTGGAGTTCCCATCGAGCGGGGGCCTACAATGAGCAGTTCTTC.

This chain joins TRBV4-1 and TRBJ1-1; TRBD1 agrees at 8 bases. V lost 2 bases to trimming and J lost 0 bases; unmatched junction nucleotides: 2. Germline CDR1 and CDR2: MGHRA and YSYEKL. The CDR3 covers 15 residues. The CDR3 region is CASSQPGQVNTEAFF. In nucleotides, the CDR3 is TGCGCCAGCAGCCAACCGGGACAGGTGAACACTGAAGCTTTCTTT.

The chain carries TRBV23-1 and TRBJ1-2; tentative D call: TRBD1 (6 bases). TRBV23-1 is an ORF; its function is uncertain. V was trimmed by 2 bases and J by 6 bases, leaving 10 bases between them. The CDR3 spans 13 residues. The CDR3 coding sequence is TGCGCCAGCAGTCAAACAGGGAGGGATGGCTACACCTTC. Translating gives CASSQTGRDGYTF.

The genes are TRBV21-1 and TRBJ2-7; the table's D call of TRBD1 was not tested on the DNA. TRBV21-1 is noted as a pseudogene. The CDR3 totals 14 residues. The CDR3 sequence: CASSKESRRRQSRF. For the CDR3, the DNA is TGTGCCAGCAGCAAAGAGTCCAGGAGACGACAGTCCCGCTTC.

The gene calls are TRBV6-5 and TRBJ2-5; possibly TRBD2 for D (6 bases). This CDR3 contains 14 residues. With 1 base removed from V and 2 bases from J, the gap between germline ends came to 8 bases. Germline V gene data show CDR1 as MNHEY and CDR2 as SVGAGI. CDR3 protein: CASSYYGGQETQYF. The DNA for the CDR3 is TGTGCCAGCAGTTACTATGGGGGGCAAGAGACCCAGTACTTC.

This clone was observed a single time. The chain has TRBV10-3 and TRBJ1-2, with 10 nucleotides matching TRBD1. Germline V gene lookup returns CDR1 ENHRY and CDR2 SYGVKD. The CDR3 is 15 residues long. Trimming took 2 bases from V and 3 from J; bases not matched to a gene: 3. Here the CDR3 DNA reads TGTGCCATCAGTGAGGGACAGGGGGGATACTATGGCTACACCTTC. This translates into CAISEGQGGYYGYTF.

The CDR3 coding sequence is TGCGCCAGCAGTGAGACTAGCGGGTTTTCCTACAATGAGCAGTTCTTC. Protein sequence: CASSETSGFSYNEQFF. This rearrangement joins TRBV10-1 to TRBJ2-1, with 9 bases identical to TRBD2. This CDR3 contains 16 residues. V shed 2 bases and J 1 base; nucleotides not matched to a gene: 3. Germline CDR1 and CDR2: WNHNN and SYGVQD (reference sequence).

The chain carries TRBV7-6 and TRBJ1-1; perhaps TRBD1 as D (6 bases). From germline, CDR1 is SGHVS and CDR2 FNYEAQ. The CDR3 sequence is 13 residues long. V gave up 3 bases and J gave up 2 bases, with 7 bases separating them. CDR3 sequence: CASSLTGNTEAFF. The CDR3 DNA is TGTGCCAGCAGCTTGACAGGAAACACTGAAGCTTTCTTT.

This sequence joins TRBV6-5 and TRBJ2-1, with 12 bases fitting TRBD1. Germline assignment: CDR1 MNHEY and CDR2 SVGAGI. J was trimmed by 8 bases and V by 0 bases; bases with no gene match: 5. This CDR3 region has 16 residues. The CDR3 reads CASSYSGTGGLYEQFF. Here the CDR3 DNA reads TGTGCCAGCAGTTACTCGGGGACAGGGGGCTTGTATGAGCAGTTCTTC.